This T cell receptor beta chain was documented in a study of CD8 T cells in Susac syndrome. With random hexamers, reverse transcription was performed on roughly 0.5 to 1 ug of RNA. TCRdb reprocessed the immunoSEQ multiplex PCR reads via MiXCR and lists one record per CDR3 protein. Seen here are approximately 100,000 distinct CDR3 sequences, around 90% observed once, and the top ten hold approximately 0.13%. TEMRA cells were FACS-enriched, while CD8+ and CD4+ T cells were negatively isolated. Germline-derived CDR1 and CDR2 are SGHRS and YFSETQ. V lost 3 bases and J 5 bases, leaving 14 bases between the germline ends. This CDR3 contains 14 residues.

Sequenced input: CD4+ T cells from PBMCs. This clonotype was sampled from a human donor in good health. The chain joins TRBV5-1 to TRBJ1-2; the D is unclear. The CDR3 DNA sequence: TGCGCCAGCAGCTCGACGCCCGACCCTTATGGCTACACCTTC. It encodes CASSSTPDPYGYTF. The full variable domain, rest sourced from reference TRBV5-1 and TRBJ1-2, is KAGVTQTPRYLIKTRGQQVTLSCSPISGHRSVSWYQQTPGQGLQFLFEYFSETQRNKGNFPGRFSGRQFSNSRSEMNVSTLELGDSALYLCASSSTPDPYGYTFGSGTRLTVV.